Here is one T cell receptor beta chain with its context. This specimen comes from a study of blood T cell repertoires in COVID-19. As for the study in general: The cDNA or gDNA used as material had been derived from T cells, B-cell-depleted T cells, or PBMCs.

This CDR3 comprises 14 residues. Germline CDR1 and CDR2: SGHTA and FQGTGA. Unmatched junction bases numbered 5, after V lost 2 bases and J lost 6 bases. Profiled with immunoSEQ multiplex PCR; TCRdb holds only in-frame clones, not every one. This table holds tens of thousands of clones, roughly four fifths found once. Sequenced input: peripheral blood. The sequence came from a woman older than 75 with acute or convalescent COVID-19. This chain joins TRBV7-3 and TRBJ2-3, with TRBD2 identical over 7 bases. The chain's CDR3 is CASSLGGGEDTQYF. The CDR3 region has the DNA TGTGCCAGCAGCTTAGGCGGGGGAGAGGATACGCAGTATTTT. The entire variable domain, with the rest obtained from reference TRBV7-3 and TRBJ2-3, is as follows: GAGVSQTPSNKVTEKGKYVELRCDPISGHTALYWYRQSLGQGPEFLIYFQGTGAADDSGLPNDRFFAVRPEGSVSTLKIQRTERGDSAVYLCASSLGGGEDTQYFGPGTRLTVL.